This entry is about one TCR beta chain. The sample belongs to a study of blood T cell repertoires in COVID-19. TCRdb keeps only in-frame clones here, not all; method: immunoSEQ multiplex PCR. The sample yields more than 85,000 clones, around nine tenths seen once. Sequenced: peripheral blood. The TCR sequence derives from a human donor with COVID-19, enrolled during active disease. The donor label of this sample is uncertain.

The DNA of the CDR3 is TGTGCCAGCAGTATACAGGGTGTGGACTATGGCTACACCTTC. Translated, it gives CASSIQGVDYGYTF. The chain has TRBV5-4 and TRBJ1-2; D is possibly TRBD1 (6 bases). Germline CDR1 SGHNT, CDR2 YYREEE (reference sequence). Trimming left V 5 bases short and J 3 bases short, with 14 bases between. The CDR3 runs 14 residues.